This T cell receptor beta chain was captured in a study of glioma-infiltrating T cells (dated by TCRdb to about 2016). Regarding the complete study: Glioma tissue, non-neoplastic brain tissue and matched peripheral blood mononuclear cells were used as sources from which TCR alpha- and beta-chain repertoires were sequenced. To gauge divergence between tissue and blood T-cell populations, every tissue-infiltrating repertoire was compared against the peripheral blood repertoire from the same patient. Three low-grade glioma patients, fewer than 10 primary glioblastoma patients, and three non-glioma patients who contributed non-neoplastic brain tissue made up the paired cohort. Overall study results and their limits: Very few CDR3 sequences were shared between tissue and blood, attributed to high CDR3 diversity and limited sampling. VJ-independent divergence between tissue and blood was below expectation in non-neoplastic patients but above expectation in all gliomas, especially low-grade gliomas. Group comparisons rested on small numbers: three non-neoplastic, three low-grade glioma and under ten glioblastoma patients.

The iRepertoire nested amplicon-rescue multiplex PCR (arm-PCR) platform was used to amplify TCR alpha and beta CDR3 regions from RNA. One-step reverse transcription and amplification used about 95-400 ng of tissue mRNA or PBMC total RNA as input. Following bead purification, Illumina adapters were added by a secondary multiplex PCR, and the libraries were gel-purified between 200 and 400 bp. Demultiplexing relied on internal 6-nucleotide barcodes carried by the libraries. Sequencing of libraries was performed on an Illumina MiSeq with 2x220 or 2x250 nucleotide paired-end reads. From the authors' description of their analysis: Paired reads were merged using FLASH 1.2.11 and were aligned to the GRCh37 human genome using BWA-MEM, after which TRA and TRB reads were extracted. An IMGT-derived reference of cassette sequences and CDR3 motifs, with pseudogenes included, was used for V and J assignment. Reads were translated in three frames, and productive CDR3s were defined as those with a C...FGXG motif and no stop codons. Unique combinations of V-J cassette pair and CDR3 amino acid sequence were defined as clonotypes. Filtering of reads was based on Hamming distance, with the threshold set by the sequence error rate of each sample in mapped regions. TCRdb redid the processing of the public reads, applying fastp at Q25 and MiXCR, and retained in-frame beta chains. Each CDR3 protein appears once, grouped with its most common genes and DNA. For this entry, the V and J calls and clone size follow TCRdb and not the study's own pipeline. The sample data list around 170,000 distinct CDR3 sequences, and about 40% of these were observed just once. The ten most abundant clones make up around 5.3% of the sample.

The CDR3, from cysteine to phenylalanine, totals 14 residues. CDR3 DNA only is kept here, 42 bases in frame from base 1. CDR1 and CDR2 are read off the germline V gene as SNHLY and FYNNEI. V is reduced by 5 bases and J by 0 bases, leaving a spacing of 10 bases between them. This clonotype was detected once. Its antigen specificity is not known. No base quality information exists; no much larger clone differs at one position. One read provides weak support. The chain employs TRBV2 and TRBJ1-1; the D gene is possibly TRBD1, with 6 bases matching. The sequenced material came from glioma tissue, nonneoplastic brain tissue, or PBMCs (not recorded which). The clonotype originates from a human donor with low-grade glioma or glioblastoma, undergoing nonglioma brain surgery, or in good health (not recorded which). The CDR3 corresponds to CASSRQGMNTEAFF. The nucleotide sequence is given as TGTGCCAGCAGTCGGCAGGGGATGAACACTGAAGCTTTCTTT.